Listed here are 19 T cell receptor beta chains from one sample, sequenced in a study of T cell responses to AZD1222 COVID-19 vaccine. The assay was immunoSEQ multiplex PCR, and TCRdb's table has in-frame clones only and misses some. The table includes 100,000 or so clones, 75% to 90% detected once. The sample consisted of peripheral blood, taken 28 days after the second AZD1222 dose. The source of these receptors is an adult who received the AZD1222 COVID-19 vaccine.

The chain is built from TRBV5-6 and TRBJ1-5; a possible D gene is TRBD1 (5 bases). CDR1 SGHDT and CDR2 YYEEEE come from the germline V gene. V dropped 4 bases and J dropped 6 bases, with 17 bases sitting between them. CDR3 length equals 15 residues. CDR3 DNA sequence: TGTGCCAGCAGCCTTGGGTGGGGGTCGAGTCAGCCCCAGCATTTT. This sequence encodes CASSLGWGSSQPQHF.

The rearrangement uses TRBV3-1 (or the pseudogene TRBV3-2) and TRBJ2-3; D not resolved. V was pared by 0 bases and J by 4 bases, with 14 bases between. The germline CDR1 and CDR2 sequences are LGHDT and YNNKEL (reference sequence). The CDR3 covers 16 residues. CDR3 protein: CASSQDHLSGPDTQYF. The CDR3 DNA sequence: TGTGCCAGCAGCCAAGATCACCTCTCGGGCCCAGATACGCAGTATTTT.

This clone occurred a few times. This CDR3 is CASSPNRGGSGNTIYF. CDR3 DNA sequence: TGTGCCAGCTCACCCAACAGGGGAGGCTCTGGAAACACCATATATTTT. V gene TRBV18 combines with J gene TRBJ1-3; 7 bases align to TRBD1. The CDR3 has 16 amino acids. Germline V gene data show CDR1 as KGHSH and CDR2 as LQKENI. The V gene end was trimmed by 3 bases and the J gene end by 0 bases; junction bases not matched to a gene: 5.

The chain carries TRBV16 and TRBJ2-7; D gene ambiguous. V shed 4 bases and J shed 0 bases, with 10 bases lying between them. CDR3 size: 14 residues. Germline V gives CDR1 KGHSY, CDR2 FQNENV. The CDR3 DNA is TGTGCCAGCAGCCTAAACCGGATCTCCTACGAGCAGTACTTC. Amino acid sequence: CASSLNRISYEQYF.

Here the CDR3 reads CASSPSGLAGTDTQYF. The CDR3 DNA reads TGCGCCAGCAGCCCCTCGGGACTAGCAGGCACAGATACGCAGTATTTT. J is TRBJ2-3 and V is TRBV5-1, with 9 nucleotides matching TRBD2. Germline CDR1 and CDR2: SGHRS and YFSETQ. The CDR3 covers 16 residues. With 4 bases clipped from V and 1 base from J, the junction kept 7 bases outside the gene matches.

This chain uses TRBV2 with TRBJ1-4; the D gene is possibly TRBD1 (5 bases). Germline-derived CDR1 and CDR2 are SNHLY and FYNNEI. This CDR3 comprises 14 residues. Trimming pared 3 bases from V and 3 bases from J, leaving 8 bases between. The CDR3 coding sequence is TGTGCCAGCAGTGAGCGACAGCCTAATGAAAAACTGTTTTTT. It encodes CASSERQPNEKLFF.

The CDR3 protein is CASSTGLAGGPLSTDTQYF. In nucleotides, the CDR3 is TGTGCCAGCTCAACTGGACTAGCGGGAGGTCCGCTTAGCACAGATACGCAGTATTTT. The rearrangement uses TRBV18 and TRBJ2-3; 14 bases line up with TRBD2. J gave up 0 bases and V 5 bases, and 10 bases lay outside the gene matches. The length of the CDR3 is 19 residues. The germline gives CDR1 KGHSH, CDR2 LQKENI.

The rearrangement joins TRBV11-3 to TRBJ2-5; 8 positions agree with TRBD2. V was clipped by 3 bases and J by 5 bases; unmatched bases: 5. Germline lookup yields CDR1 SGHNT and CDR2 YENEEA. The CDR3 consists of 14 residues. The CDR3 protein is CASSFAGGVETQYF. The CDR3 DNA reads as TGTGCCAGCAGCTTTGCGGGAGGAGTGGAGACCCAGTACTTC.

This chain links TRBV30 with TRBJ1-2; D not resolved. CDR1 and CDR2 from the germline V gene are GTSNPN and SVGIG (reference sequence). This CDR3 comprises 13 residues. Trimming stripped 2 bases from V and 5 bases from J, with 12 bases between. CDR3: CAWSKRDTYGYTF. CDR3 nucleotide sequence: TGTGCCTGGAGTAAGAGAGACACTTATGGCTACACCTTC. Together with reference TRBV30 and TRBJ1-2, the CDR3 gives the full variable domain: SQTIHQWPATLVQPVGSPLSLECTVEGTSNPNLYWYRQAAGRGLQLLFYSVGIGQISSEVPQNLSASRPQDRQFILSSKKLLLSDSGFYLCAWSKRDTYGYTFGSGTRLTVV.

The chain joins TRBV7-9 to TRBJ1-1; D ambiguous. This CDR3 has 15 amino acids. CDR1 is SEHNR and CDR2 is FQNEAQ in the germline V gene (reference sequence). V was pared by 4 bases and J by 5 bases, with 17 bases between. The CDR3 protein is CASSYPGREGTEAFF. The CDR3, as DNA: TGTGCCAGCAGCTACCCCGGCCGCGAGGGAACTGAAGCTTTCTTT. The full variable domain, in which reference TRBV7-9 and TRBJ1-1 provide the parts outside the CDR3, is DTGVSQNPRHKITKRGQNVTFRCDPISEHNRLYWYRQTLGQGPEFLTYFQNEAQLEKSRLLSDRFSAERPKGSFSTLEIQRTEQGDSAMYLCASSYPGREGTEAFFGQGTRLTVV.

This rearrangement joins TRBV11-2 to TRBJ2-7, with TRBD1 matching 7 bases. The trim removed 4 bases at V and 0 bases at J, leaving 6 bases unmatched. This CDR3 region has 15 residues. Germline CDR1 SGHAT, CDR2 FQNNGV. CDR3 in amino acids: CASSSQGRLSYEQYF. Here the CDR3 DNA reads TGTGCCAGCAGCTCACAGGGGCGGCTCTCCTACGAGCAGTACTTC.

This clone was seen just once. The chain's CDR3 is CASSDRTASATGELFF. Written as DNA, the CDR3 is TGTGCCAGCAGCGACCGGACGGCCTCCGCCACCGGGGAGCTGTTTTTT. The rearrangement uses TRBV9 and TRBJ2-2; D not resolved. V lost 3 bases and J lost 4, with 16 bases in between. The CDR3 has 16 amino acids. Germline loops: CDR1 SGDLS, CDR2 YYNGEE.

The chain combines TRBV18 with TRBJ1-5; possibly TRBD1 for D (6 bases). Germline V lookup: CDR1 KGHSH, CDR2 LQKENI. V gave up 0 bases and J gave up 4 bases, with 10 bases separating them. The length of the CDR3 is 15 residues. The CDR3 DNA follows: TGTGCCAGCTCACCACCGGGAAGGGGGAATCAGCCCCAGCATTTT. Translating gives CASSPPGRGNQPQHF.

This chain links TRBV30 with TRBJ1-5; D is perhaps TRBD1 (5 bases). The CDR3 contains 13 residues. CDR1 GTSNPN and CDR2 SVGIG come from the germline V gene (reference sequence). The V and J ends lost 1 base and 5 bases respectively, with 9 bases between them. In DNA, the CDR3 is TGTGCCTGGAGTGGGGGGAGTCATCAGCCCCAGCATTTT. Amino acids: CAWSGGSHQPQHF. Filled out from reference TRBV30 and TRBJ1-5, the complete variable domain reads SQTIHQWPATLVQPVGSPLSLECTVEGTSNPNLYWYRQAAGRGLQLLFYSVGIGQISSEVPQNLSASRPQDRQFILSSKKLLLSDSGFYLCAWSGGSHQPQHFGDGTRLSIL.

This chain connects TRBV27 to TRBJ1-2; TRBD1 might be the D (5 bases). Germline V gives CDR1 MNHEY, CDR2 SMNVEV (reference sequence). The CDR3 extends over 14 amino acids. V was clipped by 5 bases and J by 2 bases, with 12 bases between them. CDR3 bases: TGTGCCAGCAGTCTCCTGTCAGGGAACTATGGCTACACCTTC. Its translation is CASSLLSGNYGYTF.

In its sample, this clone was seen a few times. The chain couples TRBV4-1 to TRBJ2-7, with D tentatively TRBD1 or TRBD2 (5 bases each). Germline loops: CDR1 MGHRA, CDR2 YSYEKL. The length of the CDR3 is 14 residues. V shed 0 bases and J shed 3 bases, with 9 bases lying between them. The CDR3 coding sequence is TGCGCCAGCAGCCAAGATCGGGGCGGCTACGAGCAGTACTTC. Its translation: CASSQDRGGYEQYF.

The chain uses TRBV15 and TRBJ2-1; D not certain. CDR1 and CDR2 from the germline V gene are LNHNV and YYDKDF (reference sequence). The CDR3 has 12 amino acids. Trimming left V 2 bases short and J 9 bases short, with 8 bases between. The CDR3 sequence is CATSRPGAEQFF. The CDR3 DNA reads TGTGCCACCAGCAGACCGGGCGCTGAGCAGTTCTTC.

This sequence joins TRBV2 and TRBJ2-7, with D uncertain. In germline, CDR1 is SNHLY, CDR2 FYNNEI. The CDR3 has 11 amino acids. V was trimmed by 11 bases and J by 4 bases, leaving 12 bases between them. CDR3 bases: TGTGCCTCGACCGTTGGTTACGAGCAGTACTTC. Protein sequence: CASTVGYEQYF.

The V call is TRBV28, the J call TRBJ1-4; D is unclear. This CDR3 comprises 14 residues. The germline V and J ends were trimmed by 2 bases and 9 bases, with 13 bases remaining between them. The germline V gene encodes CDR1 MDHEN and CDR2 SYDVKM. DNA of the CDR3: TGTGCCAGCAGTTTAGACCCCCCGAGGAAAAAACTGTTTTTT. Its protein is CASSLDPPRKKLFF.